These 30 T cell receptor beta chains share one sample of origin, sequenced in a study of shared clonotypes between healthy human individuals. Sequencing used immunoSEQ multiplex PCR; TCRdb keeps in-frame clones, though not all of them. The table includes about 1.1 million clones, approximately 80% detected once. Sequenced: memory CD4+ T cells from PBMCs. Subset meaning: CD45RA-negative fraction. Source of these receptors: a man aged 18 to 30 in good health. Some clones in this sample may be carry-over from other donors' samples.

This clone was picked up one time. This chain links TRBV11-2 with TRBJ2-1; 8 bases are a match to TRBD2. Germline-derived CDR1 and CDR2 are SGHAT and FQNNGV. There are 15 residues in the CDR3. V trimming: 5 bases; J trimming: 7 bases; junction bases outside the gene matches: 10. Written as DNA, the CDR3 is TGTGCCAGCAGCGGTCTAGCGGGCCAAGGGAATGAGCAGTTCTTC. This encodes CASSGLAGQGNEQFF.

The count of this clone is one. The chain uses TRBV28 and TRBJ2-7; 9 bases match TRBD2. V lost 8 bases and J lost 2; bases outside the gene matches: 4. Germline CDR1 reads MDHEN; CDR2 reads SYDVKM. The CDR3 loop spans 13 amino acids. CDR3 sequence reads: CASASGEPYEQYF. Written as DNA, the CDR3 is TGTGCCAGCGCTAGCGGGGAGCCCTACGAGCAGTACTTC. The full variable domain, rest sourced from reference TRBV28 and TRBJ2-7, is DVKVTQSSRYLVKRTGEKVFLECVQDMDHENMFWYRQDPGLGLRLIYFSYDVKMKEKGDIPEGYSVSREKKERFSLILESASTNQTSMYLCASASGEPYEQYFGPGTRLTVT.

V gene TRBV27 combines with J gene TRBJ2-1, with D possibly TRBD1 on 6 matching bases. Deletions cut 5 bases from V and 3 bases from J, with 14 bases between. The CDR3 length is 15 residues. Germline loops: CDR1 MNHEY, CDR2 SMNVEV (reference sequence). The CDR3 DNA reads TGTGCCAGCAGTATACTAGGACAGTTCTACAATGAGCAGTTCTTC. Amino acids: CASSILGQFYNEQFF.

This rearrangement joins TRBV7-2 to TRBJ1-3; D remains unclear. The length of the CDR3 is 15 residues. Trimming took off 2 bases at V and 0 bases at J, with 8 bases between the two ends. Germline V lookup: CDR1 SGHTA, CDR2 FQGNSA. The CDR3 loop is CASSLQPNSGNTIYF. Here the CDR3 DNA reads TGTGCCAGCAGCTTACAGCCCAACTCTGGAAACACCATATATTTT.

CDR3 bases: TGTGCCAGCAGCCGTGACTGGACCTACGAGCAGTACTTC. It yields the protein CASSRDWTYEQYF. The chain combines TRBV7-2 with TRBJ2-7; unclear D gene. The V end was cut by 5 bases, the J end by 2 bases, with 10 bases between. From germline, CDR1 is SGHTA and CDR2 FQGNSA. This CDR3 is built from 13 residues.

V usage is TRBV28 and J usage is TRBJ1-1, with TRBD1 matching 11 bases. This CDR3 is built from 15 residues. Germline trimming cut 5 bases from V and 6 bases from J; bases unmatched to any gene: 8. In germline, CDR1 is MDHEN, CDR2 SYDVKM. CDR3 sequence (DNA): TGTGCCAGCAGTCCCCGGGACAGGGGGGTGGCTGAAGCTTTCTTT. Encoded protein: CASSPRDRGVAEAFF.

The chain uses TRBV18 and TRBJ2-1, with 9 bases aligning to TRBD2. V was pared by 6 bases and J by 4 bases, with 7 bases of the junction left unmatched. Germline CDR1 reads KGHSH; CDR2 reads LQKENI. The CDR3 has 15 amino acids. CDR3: CASSTLAGIYNEQFF. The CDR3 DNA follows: TGTGCCAGCTCTACCCTAGCGGGAATTTACAATGAGCAGTTCTTC.

The CDR3 region is CSVESGVDTIYF. For the CDR3, the DNA is TGCAGCGTTGAATCCGGCGTGGACACCATATATTTT. This chain links TRBV29-1 with TRBJ1-3; no reliable D call. CDR1 and CDR2 (germline): SQVTM, ANQGSEA. Trimming stripped 2 bases from V and 8 bases from J, with 10 bases between. The CDR3 is 12 residues long.

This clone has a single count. CDR3 sequence reads: CASSYSYADFYEQYF. CDR3 DNA sequence: TGTGCCAGCAGTTACTCGTATGCGGATTTCTACGAGCAGTACTTC. The V call is TRBV6-6, the J call TRBJ2-7; D is ambiguous. This CDR3 comprises 15 residues. Trimming removed 0 bases at V and 3 bases at J, with 12 bases between. Germline V CDR1 and CDR2: MNHNY, SVGAGI (reference sequence).

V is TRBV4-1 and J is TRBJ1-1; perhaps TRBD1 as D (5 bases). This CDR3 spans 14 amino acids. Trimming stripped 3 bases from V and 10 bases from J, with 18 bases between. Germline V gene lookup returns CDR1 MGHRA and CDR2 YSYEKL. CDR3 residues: CASSQSGWAGGAFF. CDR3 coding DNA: TGCGCCAGCAGCCAGTCCGGATGGGCCGGGGGAGCTTTCTTT.

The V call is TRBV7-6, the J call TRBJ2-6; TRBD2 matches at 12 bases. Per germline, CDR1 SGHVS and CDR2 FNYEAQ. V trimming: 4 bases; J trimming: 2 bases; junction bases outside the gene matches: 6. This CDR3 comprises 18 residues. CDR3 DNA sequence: TGTGCCAGCAGCTCTTCCCTAGCGGGAGGGCCTGGGGCCAACGTCCTGACTTTC. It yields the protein CASSSSLAGGPGANVLTF.

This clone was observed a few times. CDR3 sequence (DNA): TGTGCCAGCAGCCCTACGGGGGCCGGGAGCGTTCCCTACGAGCAGTACTTC. It encodes CASSPTGAGSVPYEQYF. The chain employs TRBV7-2 and TRBJ2-7; D assignment may be TRBD1 or TRBD2 (6 bases each). This CDR3 is built from 17 residues. Germline V gives CDR1 SGHTA, CDR2 FQGNSA. The germline V and J ends were trimmed by 5 bases and 2 bases, with 22 bases remaining between them.

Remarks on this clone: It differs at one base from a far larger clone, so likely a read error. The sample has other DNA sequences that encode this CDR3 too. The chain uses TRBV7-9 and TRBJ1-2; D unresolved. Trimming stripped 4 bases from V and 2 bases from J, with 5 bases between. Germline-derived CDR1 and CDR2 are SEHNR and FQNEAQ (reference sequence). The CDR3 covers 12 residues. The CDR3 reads CASSSGNYGYTF. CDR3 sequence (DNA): TGTGCCAGCAGCTCCGGAAACTATGGCTACACCTTC.

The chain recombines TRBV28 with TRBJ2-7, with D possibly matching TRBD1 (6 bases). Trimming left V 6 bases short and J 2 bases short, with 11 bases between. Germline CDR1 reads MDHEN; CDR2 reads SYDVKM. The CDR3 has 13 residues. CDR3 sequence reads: CASRIGQTYEQYF. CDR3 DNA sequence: TGTGCCAGCAGGATCGGACAGACCTACGAGCAGTACTTC.

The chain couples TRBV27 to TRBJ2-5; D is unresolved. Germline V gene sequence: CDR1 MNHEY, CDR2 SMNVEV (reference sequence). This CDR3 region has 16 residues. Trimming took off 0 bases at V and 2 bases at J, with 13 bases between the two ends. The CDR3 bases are TGTGCCAGCAGTTTATCCCCACGGAACGAACAAGAGACCCAGTACTTC. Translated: CASSLSPRNEQETQYF.

DNA for the CDR3: TGTGCCAGCAGCCACGAGGGCCAAAAAGCTTTCTTT. This sequence encodes CASSHEGQKAFF. The rearrangement links TRBV7-9 to TRBJ1-1; D gene unclear. Between the trimmed V and J ends, which lost 5 bases and 9 bases, there was a span of 13 bases. CDR1 is SEHNR and CDR2 is FQNEAQ in the germline V gene (reference sequence). The CDR3 has 12 amino acids.

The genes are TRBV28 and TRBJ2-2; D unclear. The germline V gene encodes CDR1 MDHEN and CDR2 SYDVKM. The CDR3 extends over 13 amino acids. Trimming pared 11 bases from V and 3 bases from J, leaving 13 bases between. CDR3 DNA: TGTGCCCCCAGGACCGAAGACACCGGGGAGCTGTTTTTT. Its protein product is CAPRTEDTGELFF. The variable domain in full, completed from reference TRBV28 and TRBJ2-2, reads DVKVTQSSRYLVKRTGEKVFLECVQDMDHENMFWYRQDPGLGLRLIYFSYDVKMKEKGDIPEGYSVSREKKERFSLILESASTNQTSMYLCAPRTEDTGELFFGEGSRLTVL.

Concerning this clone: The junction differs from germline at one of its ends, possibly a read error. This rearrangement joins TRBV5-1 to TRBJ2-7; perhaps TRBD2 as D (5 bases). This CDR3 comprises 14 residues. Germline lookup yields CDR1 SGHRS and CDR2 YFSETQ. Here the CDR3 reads CASSSTGGSHEQYF. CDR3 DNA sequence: TGCGCCAGCAGCTCAACCGGAGGCTCCCACGAGCAGTACTTC.

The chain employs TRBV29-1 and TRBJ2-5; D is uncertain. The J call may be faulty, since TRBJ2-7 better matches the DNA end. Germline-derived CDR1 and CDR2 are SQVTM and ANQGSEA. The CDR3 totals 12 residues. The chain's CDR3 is CSVVDSSYEQYF. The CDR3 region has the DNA TGCAGCGTTGTAGACTCTTCCTACGAGCAGTACTTC.

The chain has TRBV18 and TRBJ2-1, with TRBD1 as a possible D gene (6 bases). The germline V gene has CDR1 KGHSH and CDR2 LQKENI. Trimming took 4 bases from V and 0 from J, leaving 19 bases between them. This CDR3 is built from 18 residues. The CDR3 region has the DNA TGTGCCAGCTCACGCAACCGTATACAGGGCGACTCCTACAATGAGCAGTTCTTC. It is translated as CASSRNRIQGDSYNEQFF.

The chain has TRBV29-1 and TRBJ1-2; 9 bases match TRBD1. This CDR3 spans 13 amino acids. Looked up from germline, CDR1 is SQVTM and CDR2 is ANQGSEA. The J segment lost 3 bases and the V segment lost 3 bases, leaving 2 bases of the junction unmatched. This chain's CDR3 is CSVDTGGYYGYTF. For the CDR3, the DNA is TGCAGCGTTGATACAGGGGGCTACTATGGCTACACCTTC. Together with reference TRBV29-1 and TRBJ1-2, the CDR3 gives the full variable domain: SAVISQKPSRDICQRGTSLTIQCQVDSQVTMMFWYRQQPGQSLTLIATANQGSEATYESGFVIDKFPISRPNLTFSTLTVSNMSPEDSSIYLCSVDTGGYYGYTFGSGTRLTVV.

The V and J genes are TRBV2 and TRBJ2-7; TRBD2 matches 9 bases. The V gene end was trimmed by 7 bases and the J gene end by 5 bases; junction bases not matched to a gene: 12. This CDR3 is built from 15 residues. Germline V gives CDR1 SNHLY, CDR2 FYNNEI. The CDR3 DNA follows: TGTGCCAGCAAGGACCCTGCGGGAGGGCTTAACGAGCAGTACTTC. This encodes CASKDPAGGLNEQYF.

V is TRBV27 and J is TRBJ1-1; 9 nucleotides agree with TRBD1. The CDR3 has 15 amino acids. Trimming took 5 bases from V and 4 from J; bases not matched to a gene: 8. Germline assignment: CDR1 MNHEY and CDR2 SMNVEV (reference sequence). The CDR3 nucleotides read TGTGCCAGCAGTGCCCACCGGGACAGGGCCACTGAAGCTTTCTTT. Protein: CASSAHRDRATEAFF.

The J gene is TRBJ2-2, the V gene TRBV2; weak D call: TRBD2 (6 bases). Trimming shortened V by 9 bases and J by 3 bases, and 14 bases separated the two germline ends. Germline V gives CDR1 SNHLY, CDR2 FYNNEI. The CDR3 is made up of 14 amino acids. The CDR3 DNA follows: TGTGCCAGAGAAGGTCAGCGGGACACCGGGGAGCTGTTTTTT. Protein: CAREGQRDTGELFF.

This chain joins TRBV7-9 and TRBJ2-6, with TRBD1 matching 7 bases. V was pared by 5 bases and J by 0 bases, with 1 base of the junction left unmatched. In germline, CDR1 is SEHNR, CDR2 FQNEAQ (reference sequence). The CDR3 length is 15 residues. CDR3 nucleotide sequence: TGTGCCAGCAGCCGGGACAGCTCTGGGGCCAACGTCCTGACTTTC. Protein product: CASSRDSSGANVLTF.

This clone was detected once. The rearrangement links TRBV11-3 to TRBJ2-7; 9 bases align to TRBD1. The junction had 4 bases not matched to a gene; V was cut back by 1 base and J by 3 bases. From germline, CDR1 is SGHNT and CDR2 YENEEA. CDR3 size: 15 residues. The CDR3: CASSLGGTGYYEQYF. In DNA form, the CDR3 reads TGTGCCAGCAGCTTAGGCGGGACAGGGTACTACGAGCAGTACTTC.

The CDR3 here is CASRHSGSPPGELFF. The CDR3 bases are TGTGCCAGTAGGCATAGCGGGAGCCCTCCCGGGGAGCTGTTTTTT. The J gene is TRBJ2-2, the V gene TRBV19; TRBD2 matches 9 bases. After removal of 6 bases from V and 6 bases from J, the junction contained 8 bases not matched to a gene. Germline lookup yields CDR1 LNHDA and CDR2 SQIVND (reference sequence). This CDR3 comprises 15 residues.

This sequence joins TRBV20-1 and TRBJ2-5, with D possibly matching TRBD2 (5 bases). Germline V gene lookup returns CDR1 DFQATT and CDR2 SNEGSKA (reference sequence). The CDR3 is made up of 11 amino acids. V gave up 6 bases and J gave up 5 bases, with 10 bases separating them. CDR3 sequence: CSALRRETQYF. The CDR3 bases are TGCAGTGCCCTCCGGAGGGAGACCCAGTACTTC.

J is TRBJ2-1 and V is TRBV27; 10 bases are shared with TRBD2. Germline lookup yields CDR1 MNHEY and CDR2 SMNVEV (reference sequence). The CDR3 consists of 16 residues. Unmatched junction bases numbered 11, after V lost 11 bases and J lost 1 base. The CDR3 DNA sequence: TGTGCCTTTCGTCCACTAGCGGGGTCTTCCTACAATGAGCAGTTCTTC. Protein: CAFRPLAGSSYNEQFF.

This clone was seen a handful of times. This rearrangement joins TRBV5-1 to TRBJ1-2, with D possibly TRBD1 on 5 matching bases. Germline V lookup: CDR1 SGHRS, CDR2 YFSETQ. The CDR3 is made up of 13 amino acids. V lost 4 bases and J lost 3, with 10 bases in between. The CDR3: CASSSGTHYGYTF. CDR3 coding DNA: TGCGCCAGCAGCAGCGGGACGCACTATGGCTACACCTTC.